A single T cell receptor (beta chain) is shown here with its context. The antigen remains unidentified. Trimming shortened V by 0 bases and J by 12 bases, and 15 bases separated the two germline ends. The V gene's germline CDR1 is LGHNA and CDR2 YSLEER. This CDR3 is built from 13 residues. This sample is part of a study of T cells in localized non-small cell lung cancer. Assay: immunoSEQ multiplex PCR; the TCRdb copy retains only in-frame clones and omits some. The sample carries about 82,000 clones, around three quarters recorded once. Findings and limits, study-wide: Of the top 100 tumor clones, median about 53 were in adjacent lung, about 26 among its top 100.

The sample here was PBMCs, taken before any cancer treatment. This receptor was obtained from a man aged 35 to 69 with stage II squamous cell lung carcinoma. This chain links TRBV4-3 with TRBJ2-7; D is possibly TRBD2 (6 bases). The DNA of the CDR3 is TGCGCCAGCAGCCAAGATCAGGGAGGTTTGAGGTACTTC. Its protein is CASSQDQGGLRYF.